The 18 T cell receptor beta chains below come from one sample, sequenced in a study of CD4 T cells in relation to SARS-CoV-2 and coronaviruses. CD4+ T cells from unexposed donors were obtained before the COVID-19 pandemic (2011-2018). The cells were cultured for 10 days before CD4+ T cells were isolated. These receptors' antigens are unknown. Profiling relied on immunoSEQ multiplex PCR, and the TCRdb table lists in-frame clones only, not all of them. The sample has tens of thousands of clones; about 76% are singletons. Sequencing was done on a sample of CD4+ T cells from PBMCs, cultured in vitro. The source of these receptors is a human donor in good health.

This chain connects TRBV10-2 to TRBJ2-1; TRBD2 matches 11 bases. The CDR3 has 14 amino acids. The junction had 3 bases not matched to a gene; V was cut back by 6 bases and J by 5 bases. CDR1 is WSHSY and CDR2 is SAAADI in the germline V gene. In DNA, the CDR3 is TGCGCCAGCAGGGAACTAGCGGGAGACAATGAGCAGTTCTTC. Translation gives CASRELAGDNEQFF.

V usage is TRBV28 and J usage is TRBJ1-5, with 9 bases identical to TRBD1. Trimming at V came to 2 bases and at J to 7 bases, leaving 9 bases not matched to a gene. The CDR3 runs 16 residues. The germline V gene has CDR1 MDHEN and CDR2 SYDVKM. CDR3 DNA: TGTGCCAGCAGTTTAGCCTTACAGGGGGCGGGACAGCCCCAGCATTTT. Its protein product is CASSLALQGAGQPQHF.

The chain has TRBV5-1 and TRBJ1-2; 8 nucleotides line up with TRBD1. Germline V lookup: CDR1 SGHRS, CDR2 YFSETQ. CDR3 length equals 14 residues. Unmatched junction bases numbered 12, after V lost 4 bases and J lost 10 bases. This CDR3 is CASSLRTGTGDYTF. CDR3 coding DNA: TGCGCCAGCAGCCTACGTACCGGGACAGGCGACTACACCTTC.

The J gene is TRBJ1-5, the V gene TRBV27, with D unresolved. CDR3 length: 15 residues. Trimming pared 3 bases from V and 3 bases from J, leaving 12 bases between. Germline values: CDR1 MNHEY, CDR2 SMNVEV (reference sequence). This CDR3 reads CASSLMGRINQPQHF. The CDR3 DNA is TGTGCCAGCAGTTTGATGGGCCGGATCAATCAGCCCCAGCATTTT.

The CDR3 reads CASSQAGNEQFF. CDR3 coding DNA: TGTGCCAGCAGCCAAGCAGGGAATGAGCAGTTCTTC. The chain couples TRBV3-1 (or the pseudogene TRBV3-2) to TRBJ2-1, with a weak D call TRBD1 (5 bases). CDR3 length: 12 amino acids. The germline V gene encodes CDR1 LGHDT and CDR2 YNNKEL (reference sequence). Between the trimmed V and J ends, which lost 1 base and 7 bases, there was a span of 5 bases.

The J gene is TRBJ2-1, the V gene TRBV7-8, with a possible D match to TRBD1 (6 bases). The CDR3 sequence is 13 residues long. V lost 3 bases, J lost 5 bases, and 8 bases lay in between. The germline gives CDR1 SGHVS, CDR2 FQNEAQ. The CDR3: CASSLDRNNEQFF. The CDR3 DNA is TGTGCCAGCAGCTTGGACAGAAACAATGAGCAGTTCTTC. Based on the CDR3 plus reference TRBV7-8 and TRBJ2-1, the full variable domain is GAGVSQSPRYKVAKRGQDVALRCDPISGHVSLFWYQQALGQGPEFLTYFQNEAQLDKSGLPSDRFFAERPEGSVSTLKIQRTQQEDSAVYLCASSLDRNNEQFFGPGTRLTVL.

About this clone itself: The junction does not match germline at one end; this may be a read error. This CDR3 reads CASSQARTADGYTF. CDR3 bases: TGTGCCAGCAGTCAAGCCCGGACGGCCGATGGCTACACCTTC. The J gene is TRBJ1-2, the V gene TRBV6-1; no firm D call. This CDR3 has 14 amino acids. Germline V CDR1 and CDR2: MNHNS, SASEGT.

The chain is built from TRBV6-5 and TRBJ2-1; 8 nucleotides line up with TRBD1. The CDR3 runs 15 residues. Germline V CDR1 and CDR2: MNHEY, SVGAGI. The V gene end was trimmed by 5 bases and the J gene end by 6 bases; junction bases not matched to a gene: 9. The CDR3 protein is CASSHQGAPGNEQFF. The DNA of the CDR3 is TGTGCCAGCAGTCACCAGGGGGCGCCGGGCAATGAGCAGTTCTTC.

The rearrangement joins TRBV6-5 to TRBJ2-7, with TRBD1 identical over 9 bases. The V segment lost 6 bases and the J segment 6 bases; nucleotides outside the gene matches: 12. The length of the CDR3 is 15 residues. In germline, CDR1 is MNHEY, CDR2 SVGAGI. Written as DNA, the CDR3 is TGTGCCAGCAGCTTGACCGGGACAGGGTCTACCGAGCAGTACTTC. It specifies CASSLTGTGSTEQYF.

V usage is TRBV6-2 or TRBV6-3 and J usage is TRBJ2-1, with unresolved D. The CDR3 covers 15 residues. V lost 5 bases and J 5 bases, leaving 16 bases between the germline ends. Germline V gene lookup returns CDR1 MNHEY and CDR2 SVGEGT. CDR3 DNA: TGTGCCAGCAGTCCCACGGCGGAGCTTCACAATGAGCAGTTCTTC. Protein: CASSPTAELHNEQFF.

A few counts support this clone. The chain joins TRBV6-5 to TRBJ2-7; D is uncertain. The germline CDR1 and CDR2 sequences are MNHEY and SVGAGI. V was clipped by 2 bases and J by 0 bases, with 2 bases between them. This CDR3 is 12 amino acids long. CDR3 region: CASSYPSYEQYF. The CDR3, as DNA: TGTGCCAGCAGTTACCCCTCCTACGAGCAGTACTTC.

The chain joins TRBV5-5 to TRBJ2-7; 11 nucleotides match TRBD2. CDR3 length equals 16 residues. Germline V gene data show CDR1 as SGHKS and CDR2 as YYEKEE (reference sequence). V lost 1 base and J lost 2; bases outside the gene matches: 5. The CDR3 loop reads CASSLFGTSGTYEQYF. CDR3 coding DNA: TGTGCCAGCAGCTTGTTCGGGACTAGCGGTACCTACGAGCAGTACTTC.

The chain links TRBV12-5 to TRBJ2-7; TRBD1 matches 9 bases. Germline CDR1 reads LGHNT; CDR2 reads FRNRAP. The junction had 7 bases not matched to a gene; V was cut back by 4 bases and J by 3 bases. The CDR3 consists of 15 residues. As DNA, the CDR3 is TGTGCTAGTGGTTGGGCCGGGACAGGGAACTACGAGCAGTACTTC. Amino acid sequence: CASGWAGTGNYEQYF.

This rearrangement joins TRBV5-1 to TRBJ1-2, with 9 bases fitting TRBD1. Germline V gene sequence: CDR1 SGHRS, CDR2 YFSETQ. Unmatched junction bases numbered 2, after V lost 0 bases and J lost 5 bases. This CDR3 contains 14 residues. CDR3 sequence (DNA): TGCGCCAGCAGCTTGGACAGGGGGCAGTATGGCTACACCTTC. Amino acids: CASSLDRGQYGYTF.

This clone was seen a single time. The chain uses TRBV7-2 and TRBJ2-3, with 10 bases aligning to TRBD2. CDR1 and CDR2 (germline): SGHTA, FQGNSA. V lost 5 bases, J lost 1 base, and 6 bases stayed unmatched. This CDR3 has 16 amino acids. In DNA, the CDR3 is TGTGCCAGCAGCGAGCCCGGGACTAGCGGCACAGATACGCAGTATTTT. Translating gives CASSEPGTSGTDTQYF. The full variable domain, rest sourced from reference TRBV7-2 and TRBJ2-3, is GAGVSQSPSNKVTEKGKDVELRCDPISGHTALYWYRQSLGQGLEFLIYFQGNSAPDKSGLPSDRFSAERTGGSVSTLTIQRTQQEDSAVYLCASSEPGTSGTDTQYFGPGTRLTVL.

This chain links TRBV23-1 with TRBJ1-6; no clear D. TRBV23-1 is an ORF; its function is uncertain. The CDR3 has 17 amino acids. Trimming took 6 bases from V and 8 from J, leaving 23 bases between them. The CDR3 protein is CASRYTARQTRDSPLHF. In DNA, the CDR3 is TGCGCCAGCAGGTATACGGCCAGACAAACTCGGGATTCACCCCTCCACTTT.

The genes are TRBV5-1 and TRBJ2-7; no definite D call. The CDR3 loop spans 14 amino acids. The germline V gene has CDR1 SGHRS and CDR2 YFSETQ. The V end lost 0 bases, the J end lost 2 bases, and 9 bases lay between the germline ends. CDR3 DNA sequence: TGCGCCAGCAGCTTGGCGGAAGGGCCCTACGAGCAGTACTTC. Residues: CASSLAEGPYEQYF. The full variable domain, completed using reference TRBV5-1 and TRBJ2-7, is KAGVTQTPRYLIKTRGQQVTLSCSPISGHRSVSWYQQTPGQGLQFLFEYFSETQRNKGNFPGRFSGRQFSNSRSEMNVSTLELGDSALYLCASSLAEGPYEQYFGPGTRLTVT.

The rearrangement uses TRBV7-8 and TRBJ2-1; D remains unclear. With 0 bases removed from V and 6 bases from J, the gap between germline ends came to 9 bases. The CDR3 totals 14 residues. CDR1 is SGHVS, CDR2 FQNEAQ, per germline. CDR3 in DNA: TGTGCCAGCAGCTTAGCGCGTGGAAGCAATGAGCAGTTCTTC. It translates to CASSLARGSNEQFF.